A single sample is the source of the 22 T cell receptor beta chains below, sequenced in a study of cytomegalovirus exposure and HLA in healthy donors. Researchers ran the PCR with 60 Vbeta and 13 Jbeta primers. Repertoires were generated with immunoSEQ multiplex PCR, while TCRdb's copy carries only in-frame clones and drops some. Of 180,000 or so clones listed, 75% to 90% are singletons. The sequencing input was PBMCs. These receptors were obtained from a girl aged 10 to 17 in good health and CMV-seropositive.

The CDR3: CASSLSQTNEKLFF. In DNA form, the CDR3 reads TGTGCCAGCAGCTTGTCACAAACTAATGAAAAACTGTTTTTT. The rearrangement uses TRBV5-4 and TRBJ1-4, with no clear D. This CDR3 has 14 amino acids. The germline gives CDR1 SGHNT, CDR2 YYREEE (reference sequence). Trimming removed 1 base at V and 1 base at J, with 5 bases between.

The chain has TRBV5-1 and TRBJ2-7; TRBD2 aligns across 7 bases. The J segment lost 6 bases and the V segment lost 0 bases, leaving 15 bases of the junction unmatched. This CDR3 contains 17 residues. The germline gives CDR1 SGHRS, CDR2 YFSETQ. The DNA for the CDR3 is TGCGCCAGCAGCTTGGTCGGCGGGAGTTCCCGCCTCCCCGAGCAGTACTTC. Its translation is CASSLVGGSSRLPEQYF.

The chain has TRBV7-9 and TRBJ2-1; the match to TRBD2 covers 11 bases. CDR1 and CDR2 from the germline V gene are SEHNR and FQNEAQ (reference sequence). The CDR3 runs to 15 residues. V lost 10 bases, J lost 2 bases, and 7 bases stayed unmatched. The CDR3 reads CATAGLAGPYNEQFF. For the CDR3, the DNA is TGTGCCACCGCCGGACTAGCGGGCCCCTACAATGAGCAGTTCTTC.

V usage is TRBV29-1 and J usage is TRBJ1-2, with D perhaps matching TRBD1 (5 bases). Trimming left V 6 bases short and J 8 bases short, with 13 bases between. The CDR3 runs 11 residues. Germline lookup yields CDR1 SQVTM and CDR2 ANQGSEA. CDR3 sequence (DNA): TGCAGCGTGCGGGGGGGGTTCGGCTACACCTTC. Amino acid sequence: CSVRGGFGYTF.

V and J are TRBV27 and TRBJ1-2; D gene ambiguous. CDR3 length: 18 residues. CDR1 and CDR2 (germline): MNHEY, SMNVEV (reference sequence). V was cut by 4 bases and J by 5 bases, with 26 bases left in between. In DNA, the CDR3 is TGTGCCAGCAGTTCGAGAATGATTAACACCAGGTCATTTTATGGCTACACCTTC. Translating it yields CASSSRMINTRSFYGYTF.

The chain is built from TRBV19 and TRBJ1-4, with TRBD1 matching 7 bases. The CDR3 sequence is 14 residues long. V lost 7 bases, J lost 10 bases, and 12 bases stayed unmatched. Per germline, CDR1 LNHDA and CDR2 SQIVND (reference sequence). The CDR3 nucleotides are TGTGCCAGTATCCCAAGAGGGGGCGTTGGAAAACTGTTTTTT. Its translation: CASIPRGGVGKLFF.

V is TRBV10-2 and J is TRBJ1-4, with TRBD1 as a possible D gene (5 bases). This CDR3 is 15 amino acids long. Germline CDR1 is WSHSY and CDR2 is SAAADI. V lost 3 bases and J lost 8, with 16 bases in between. CDR3 nucleotides: TGCGCCAGCAGTGATCGCGTGGGAGGGGCCGAAAAACTGTTTTTT. It specifies CASSDRVGGAEKLFF.

This chain joins TRBV19 and TRBJ1-4; TRBD1 agrees at 9 bases. From germline, CDR1 is LNHDA and CDR2 SQIVND (reference sequence). The CDR3 is 15 amino acids. V was pared by 5 bases and J by 8 bases, with 9 bases of the junction left unmatched. Here the CDR3 DNA reads TGTGCCAGTAGTCGGTGGGGACAGGGTATGGAAAAACTGTTTTTT. This encodes CASSRWGQGMEKLFF.

This chain joins TRBV21-1 and TRBJ2-3; the table calls TRBD2, which could not be checked here. TRBV21-1 counts as a pseudogene. The CDR3 runs 17 residues. The CDR3 bases are TGTGCCAGCAGCAAAGGAAGGGGACTAGCGGACACAGATACGCAGTATTTT. Amino acid sequence: CASSKGRGLADTDTQYF.

The gene calls are TRBV9 and TRBJ2-6; a weak D match, TRBD1 (5 bases). V was shortened by 1 base and J by 1 base, with 6 bases between the two germline ends. This CDR3 comprises 15 residues. The germline gives CDR1 SGDLS, CDR2 YYNGEE. The DNA of the CDR3 is TGTGCCAGCAGCGTAAGGGGTTCTGGGGCCAACGTCCTGACTTTC. Residues: CASSVRGSGANVLTF.

The J gene is TRBJ1-4, the V gene TRBV25-1; possible D gene TRBD1, 6 bases. The V and J ends lost 4 bases and 4 bases respectively, with 10 bases between them. CDR1 is MGHDK, CDR2 SYGVNS, per germline. CDR3 length equals 14 residues. In DNA, the CDR3 is TGTGCCAGCAGTGCACGGACAGTTAATGAAAAACTGTTTTTT. Translated, it gives CASSARTVNEKLFF.

This clone was picked up a small number of times. The V call is TRBV10-3, the J call TRBJ2-1; 8 nucleotides agree with TRBD2. Per germline, CDR1 ENHRY and CDR2 SYGVKD. The CDR3 runs to 14 residues. The J segment lost 8 bases and the V segment lost 5 bases, leaving 8 bases of the junction unmatched. In nucleotides, the CDR3 is TGTGCCATCAGTCCGGGACTAGAGGCTCATGAGCAGTTCTTC. It encodes CAISPGLEAHEQFF.

The chain recombines TRBV4-3 with TRBJ2-7; D perhaps matches TRBD1 (6 bases). V dropped 3 bases and J dropped 0 bases, with 12 bases sitting between them. The CDR3 runs 15 residues. From germline, CDR1 is LGHNA and CDR2 YSLEER. CDR3 amino acids: CASSQKMDSSYEQYF. The CDR3 coding sequence is TGCGCCAGCAGCCAGAAAATGGACAGCTCCTACGAGCAGTACTTC.

This clone was observed a single time. The chain employs TRBV11-3 and TRBJ2-1; D unclear. CDR1 is SGHNT, CDR2 YENEEA, per germline. The V and J ends lost 1 base and 0 bases respectively, with 7 bases between them. This CDR3 has 15 amino acids. DNA of the CDR3: TGTGCCAGCAGCTTAGGAAGCTTCTCCTACAATGAGCAGTTCTTC. It translates to CASSLGSFSYNEQFF.

The chain uses TRBV10-2 and TRBJ2-1; TRBD2 matches 7 bases. The CDR3 is 18 residues long. Germline values: CDR1 WSHSY, CDR2 SAAADI. Trimming took 0 bases from V and 4 from J; bases not matched to a gene: 12. In DNA form, the CDR3 reads TGCGCCAGCAGTGAGTCCCTAGTGGGGCTAGCGGATTACAATGAGCAGTTCTTC. This gives the protein CASSESLVGLADYNEQFF.

V is TRBV10-3 and J is TRBJ1-2, with 7 bases fitting TRBD1. Losses at the gene ends were 0 bases for V and 4 bases for J; bases not matched to a gene: 8. This CDR3 contains 16 residues. Germline assignment: CDR1 ENHRY and CDR2 SYGVKD. This CDR3 reads CAISESMQGQPYGYTF. Written as DNA, the CDR3 is TGTGCCATCAGTGAGTCTATGCAGGGACAGCCCTATGGCTACACCTTC.

This clone occurred once. The chain combines TRBV2 with TRBJ2-1; D is undetermined. This CDR3 has 11 residues. Trimming took off 4 bases at V and 14 bases at J, with 12 bases between the two ends. Germline CDR1 is SNHLY and CDR2 is FYNNEI. This CDR3 reads CASSVLTNEFF. The CDR3 region has the DNA TGTGCCAGCAGTGTTTTAACTAATGAGTTCTTC. The whole variable domain, filled in from reference TRBV2 and TRBJ2-1, reads EPEVTQTPSHQVTQMGQEVILRCVPISNHLYFYWYRQILGQKVEFLVSFYNNEISEKSEIFDDQFSVERPDGSNFTLKIRSTKLEDSAMYFCASSVLTNEFFGPGTRLTVL.

J is TRBJ2-5 and V is TRBV5-6; 7 positions agree with TRBD2. V was pared by 2 bases and J by 5 bases, with 6 bases of the junction left unmatched. The CDR3 is made up of 14 amino acids. Germline V CDR1 and CDR2: SGHDT, YYEEEE. For the CDR3, the DNA is TGTGCCAGCAGCTTCAGCGGGAAGCACGAGACCCAGTACTTC. The encoded protein is CASSFSGKHETQYF. Using reference TRBV5-6 and TRBJ2-5 for the parts outside the CDR3, the full variable domain is DAGVTQSPTHLIKTRGQQVTLRCSPKSGHDTVSWYQQALGQGPQFIFQYYEEEERQRGNFPDRFSGHQFPNYSSELNVNALLLGDSALYLCASSFSGKHETQYFGPGTRLLVL.

The chain uses TRBV2 and TRBJ2-5; D call uncertain. Trimming stripped 10 bases from V and 7 bases from J, with 16 bases between. Germline CDR1 and CDR2: SNHLY and FYNNEI. CDR3 length: 12 amino acids. CDR3 sequence reads: CATLQKRGTQYF. CDR3 bases: TGTGCCACCTTGCAGAAACGCGGGACCCAGTACTTC.

The chain is built from TRBV10-1 and TRBJ2-2; D call uncertain. From germline, CDR1 is WNHNN and CDR2 SYGVQD (reference sequence). Trimming took off 9 bases at V and 6 bases at J, with 14 bases between the two ends. This CDR3 has 13 amino acids. This CDR3 is CASSRSSAGELFF. In DNA form, the CDR3 reads TGCGCCAGTTCACGGAGTAGTGCCGGGGAGCTGTTTTTT.

The V call is TRBV10-1, the J call TRBJ2-1, with D possibly being TRBD1 (5 bases). Germline values: CDR1 WNHNN, CDR2 SYGVQD (reference sequence). The CDR3 has 14 amino acids. Deletions cut 8 bases from V and 9 bases from J, with 20 bases between. The CDR3 bases are TGCGCCAGCTCAGGGCGGCTAGGTTTGAGTGAGCAGTTCTTC. Translated: CASSGRLGLSEQFF.

The chain is built from TRBV19 and TRBJ2-2, with TRBD1 as a possible D gene (6 bases). Germline assignment: CDR1 LNHDA and CDR2 SQIVND (reference sequence). The CDR3 loop spans 15 amino acids. With 5 bases removed from V and 5 bases from J, the gap between germline ends came to 15 bases. This chain's CDR3 is CASSPYRDWTGELFF. CDR3 nucleotides: TGTGCCAGTAGTCCTTACAGGGATTGGACCGGGGAGCTGTTTTTT.